These T cell receptor beta chains were read from a single sample in a study of OX40 agonist ivuxolimab in advanced cancers. Libraries were prepared by immunoSEQ multiplex PCR; TCRdb keeps only in-frame clonotypes and omits some of them. The sample has tens of thousands of clones; about 80% are singletons. The sequenced sample was CD4+ or CD8+ T cells sorted from blood, obtained in a trial of the OX40 agonist ivuxolimab. These receptors all stem from an adult with an advanced solid tumor such as melanoma, head and neck, liver or kidney cancer. The conserved cysteine and the conserved F or W are not part of the CDR3 here.

cdr3_aa | j_call | v_call
ASSTSGGYNSPLH | TRBJ1-6 | TRBV19
ASSLSPGQGASGKSPLH | TRBJ1-6 | TRBV7-8
ASSWPTKNIQY | TRBJ2-4 | TRBV11-2
ASSLDFGGTNEKLF | TRBJ1-4 | TRBV5-1
ASSTRLRGAEDTQY | TRBJ2-3 | TRBV7-2
ASSLGTGRDEQY | TRBJ2-7 | TRBV5-1
ASSLVWGGRPSTDTQY | TRBJ2-3 | TRBV7-9
ASSFASSSEQY | TRBJ2-7 | TRBV7-9
ASRWGDNSPLH | TRBJ1-6 | TRBV14
ASSQGTNRDGYEKLF | TRBJ1-4 | TRBV4-2
ASSLLQGTGYT | TRBJ1-2 | TRBV7-8
ASSQEEGDREKLF | TRBJ1-4 | TRBV14
ASSIDQAGEQY | TRBJ2-7 | TRBV19
ASSQLAGNLNEQY | TRBJ2-7 | TRBV4-3
ASSEEDITYNEQF | TRBJ2-1 | TRBV9
ASTTTSLLGVHEQY | TRBJ2-7 | TRBV19